A single TCR beta chain is shown here with its context. The V gene lost 7 bases and the J gene lost 0 bases, with 10 bases spanning the gap. The CDR3 spans 14 residues. Germline-derived CDR1 and CDR2 are SNHLY and FYNNEI. These data belong to a study of CD8 T cell repertoires and HIV-1 epitope variants. Some clones are missing from TCRdb's copy, which holds only in-frame ones; the method was immunoSEQ multiplex PCR. The data contain tens of thousands of clones, around 75% of them seen just once; the ten biggest clones take up approximately 24%. Sample: uncultured baseline CD8+ T cells from peripheral blood mononuclear cells (PBMCs). This TCR came from a male donor with HIV. The gene calls are TRBV2 and TRBJ2-4; unclear D gene. The CDR3, as DNA: TGTGCCAGCACACGGAACCTAGCCAAAAACATTCAGTACTTC. This gives the protein CASTRNLAKNIQYF.